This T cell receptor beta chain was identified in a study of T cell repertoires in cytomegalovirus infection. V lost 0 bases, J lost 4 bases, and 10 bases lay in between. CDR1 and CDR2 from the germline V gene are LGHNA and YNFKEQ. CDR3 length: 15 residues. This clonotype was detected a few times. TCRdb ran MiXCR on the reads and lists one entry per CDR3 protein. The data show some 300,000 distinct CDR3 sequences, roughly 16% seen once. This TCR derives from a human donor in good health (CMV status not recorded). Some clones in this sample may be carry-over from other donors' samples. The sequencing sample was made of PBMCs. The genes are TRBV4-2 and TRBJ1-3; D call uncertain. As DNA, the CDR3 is TGTGCCAGCAGCCAAGATCGAGGGTCCGGAAACACCATATATTTT. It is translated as CASSQDRGSGNTIYF.